This T cell receptor beta chain was sequenced in a study of OX40 agonist ivuxolimab in advanced cancers. At the level of the study: Averaging about 60 years in age, with a range of roughly 23 to 85, the cohort was approximately 87% male. Study findings and constraints: Within 6 weeks, CD4+ and CD8+ blood T cells expanded clonally at 0.1 to 3.0 mg/kg. Some nonresponders additionally presented with little normalized T-cell clonal expansion.

Sampled blood was obtained at baseline, cycle 4 day 1, and cycle 7 day 1. TCRdb's table, derived via immunoSEQ multiplex PCR, lists solely in-frame clones and lacks some. The data hold fewer than 120,000 clones, with about nine tenths observed a single time. A word on this clone: Its antigen is still unknown.

The V end lost 0 bases, the J end lost 12 bases, and 11 bases lay between the germline ends. Germline V gene data show CDR1 as ENHRY and CDR2 as SYGVKD. The CDR3 has 13 amino acids. This clonotype was obtained from an adult with an advanced solid tumor such as melanoma, head and neck, liver or kidney cancer. The chain joins TRBV10-3 to TRBJ1-4; D is undetermined. This specimen consisted of CD4+ or CD8+ T cells sorted from blood, obtained in a trial of the OX40 agonist ivuxolimab. CDR3 protein: CAISESKDDELFF. CDR3 DNA: TGTGCCATCAGTGAGTCGAAGGACGATGAACTGTTTTTT.